The 3 T cell receptor beta chains in this list originate from one sample, sequenced in a study of memory CD4+ T cells and cytomegalovirus serostatus (dated by TCRdb to the late 2010s). A FACSAria II was used to sort memory CD4+ T cells, defined as single viable CD3+CD4+CD8-CD45RO+ cells. Library generation was performed with the immunoSEQ multiplex PCR assay. The table was pulled from immuneACCESS by TCRdb, which kept in-frame rearrangements only. Such tables lose some clones; where checked, under half of the loss comes from unresolved V genes, and the rest has no known cause. Here the sample has some 67,000 clones; 60% to 85% occur a single time. Of the sample, around 5% falls within the top ten clones. Sequencing was done on a sample of memory CD4+ T cells from blood. The source is an adult in good health and CMV-seropositive.

The table lists this clone with a count of one. The rearrangement joins TRBV28 to TRBJ1-5; D call uncertain. The CDR3 sequence is 14 residues long. The germline CDR1 and CDR2 sequences are MDHEN and SYDVKM. Trimming removed 6 bases from V and 1 base from J, with 10 bases in between. CDR3 amino acids: CASSPPGSNQPQHF. In nucleotides, the CDR3 is TGTGCCAGCAGCCCGCCGGGGAGCAATCAGCCCCAGCATTTT.

The rearrangement joins TRBV11-3 to TRBJ2-1; perhaps TRBD1 as D (5 bases). Germline CDR1 SGHNT, CDR2 YENEEA. Trimming left V 1 base short and J 8 bases short, with 18 bases between. This CDR3 has 16 amino acids. Here the CDR3 reads CASSLVGRDYHDEQFF. In DNA, the CDR3 is TGTGCCAGCAGCTTAGTTGGCAGGGATTATCACGATGAGCAGTTCTTC.

The rearrangement uses TRBV7-9 and TRBJ2-1; D is possibly TRBD2 (6 bases). Trimming shortened V by 5 bases and J by 5 bases, and 16 bases separated the two germline ends. Per the germline V gene, CDR1 is SEHNR and CDR2 is FQNEAQ (reference sequence). The length of the CDR3 is 15 residues. This chain's CDR3 is CASSPRRASHNEQFF. The CDR3, as DNA: TGTGCCAGCAGCCCACGGAGGGCCAGCCACAATGAGCAGTTCTTC. The entire variable domain, with the rest obtained from reference TRBV7-9 and TRBJ2-1, is as follows: DTGVSQNPRHKITKRGQNVTFRCDPISEHNRLYWYRQTLGQGPEFLTYFQNEAQLEKSRLLSDRFSAERPKGSFSTLEIQRTEQGDSAMYLCASSPRRASHNEQFFGPGTRLTVL.